This is a list of T cell receptor beta chains from one sample in a study of T cell repertoires in cytomegalovirus infection. These receptors are not linked to any known antigen. TCRdb re-derived calls from the reads in MiXCR, one entry per CDR3 protein. The sample holds roughly 570,000 distinct CDR3 sequences, 40% seen once. The sample consisted of cultured PBMCs, taken from culture after CMV antigen stimulation. These receptors all come from a human donor in good health (CMV status not recorded). Some clones in this sample may be carry-over from other donors' samples. Each CDR3 is given with its conserved first and last residue. The D gene is left open where the match is weak. Only some rows state a clone size, as once, few, many or a class for expanded clones.

V: TRBV12-5
J: TRBJ2-1
size: few
D: TRBD2
DNA: TGTGCTAGTGGTGCGAGCGGGAGAGAGGAGCAGTTCTTC
CDR3: CASGASGREEQFF

V: TRBV11-2
J: TRBJ2-5
size: few
D: TRBD2
DNA: TGTGCCAGCACCCCGGGACTACCACAAGAGACCCAGTACTTC
CDR3: CASTPGLPQETQYF

V: TRBV6-5
J: TRBJ1-3
size: .
D: .
DNA: TGTGCCAGCAGCTATGGGACTTACGATCCCTCCTCTGGAAACACCATATATTTT
CDR3: CASSYGTYDPSSGNTIYF

V: TRBV5-4
J: TRBJ1-2
size: .
D: TRBD1
DNA: TGTGCCAGCAGCTTGTCCGGGACAGTCTATGGCTACACCTTC
CDR3: CASSLSGTVYGYTF

V: TRBV20-1
J: TRBJ1-1
size: .
D: .
DNA: TGCAGTGCAAGAGTGGGGGGGAGATGGGACACTGAAGCTTTCTTT
CDR3: CSARVGGRWDTEAFF

V: TRBV7-2
J: TRBJ1-6
size: few
D: .
DNA: TGTGCCAGCAGCTTAGAGGGACTGTATACTTCACCCCTCCACTTT
CDR3: CASSLEGLYTSPLHF

V: TRBV11-2
J: TRBJ2-2
size: .
D: TRBD2
DNA: TGTGCCAGCAGCTCTTACCGGACTAGCGGGGGATCCGGCGGGGAGCTGTTTTTT
CDR3: CASSSYRTSGGSGGELFF

V: TRBV2
J: TRBJ2-3
size: .
D: .
DNA: TGTGCCAGCAGCGGGAATGCGCAGTATTTT
CDR3: CASSGNAQYF

V: TRBV11-2
J: TRBJ2-3
size: few
D: TRBD2
DNA: TGTGCCAGCAGCACTAGCGGGAGCCCGCCAGATACGCAGTATTTT
CDR3: CASSTSGSPPDTQYF

V: TRBV7-2
J: TRBJ2-7
size: .
D: .
DNA: TGTGCCAGCAGCTTAGGGGGCCACCCCTACGAGCAGTACTTC
CDR3: CASSLGGHPYEQYF

V: TRBV5-5
J: TRBJ1-5
size: few
D: .
DNA: TGTGCCAGCAGCTGGGGAGGGCCCTTGGCCAATCAGCCCCAGCATTTT
CDR3: CASSWGGPLANQPQHF

V: TRBV7-2
J: TRBJ2-4
size: few
D: TRBD1
DNA: TGTGCCAGCAGCTTATACCCAGGGGGAGTAGCCAAAAACATTCAGTACTTC
CDR3: CASSLYPGGVAKNIQYF

V: TRBV19
J: TRBJ1-5
size: .
D: TRBD1
DNA: TGTGCCAGTAACAGGGGAGAAGGCAATCAGCCCCAGCATTTT
CDR3: CASNRGEGNQPQHF

V: TRBV2
J: TRBJ2-7
size: once
D: .
DNA: TGTGCCAGCAGTCCCCGGACTACCCCCTACGAGCAGTACTTC
CDR3: CASSPRTTPYEQYF

V: TRBV7-1
J: TRBJ2-7
size: once
D: .
DNA: TGTGCCAGCAGCCAACTACAGGAAACCTACGAGCAGTACTTC
CDR3: CASSQLQETYEQYF

V: TRBV7-2
J: TRBJ2-3
size: .
D: .
DNA: TGTGCCAGCAGGGAAGGATTTAGCACAGATACGCAGTATTTT
CDR3: CASREGFSTDTQYF

V: TRBV4-2
J: TRBJ1-5
size: few
D: .
DNA: TGTGCCAGCAGCCAAGTCGGTTTTTTCGGCAATCAGCCCCAGCATTTT
CDR3: CASSQVGFFGNQPQHF

V: TRBV12-3/TRBV12-4
J: TRBJ2-1
size: .
D: TRBD2
DNA: TGTGCCAGCACAATCGGACTAGGTTCCTACAATGAGCAGTTCTTC
CDR3: CASTIGLGSYNEQFF

V: TRBV7-2
J: TRBJ2-3
size: many
D: .
DNA: TGTGCCAGCAGCCCCGGGCCCACAGATACGCAGTATTTT
CDR3: CASSPGPTDTQYF

V: TRBV7-9
J: TRBJ2-1
size: .
D: .
DNA: TGTGCCAGCAGCTCCCCCCTTGCCGCCAATGAGCAGTTCTTC
CDR3: CASSSPLAANEQFF

V: TRBV28
J: TRBJ2-2
size: .
D: .
DNA: TGTGCCAGCAGTCTCCTGGGCCGTGGCGGGGAGCTGTTTTTT
CDR3: CASSLLGRGGELFF

V: TRBV20-1
J: TRBJ2-1
size: few
D: .
DNA: TGCAGTGCTAGAGGGACCACGACCTACAATGAGCAGTTCTTC
CDR3: CSARGTTTYNEQFF

V: TRBV7-2
J: TRBJ1-5
size: many
D: TRBD1
DNA: TGTGCCAGCAGCTTTAGGACAGGGGATAATCAGCCCCAGCATTTT
CDR3: CASSFRTGDNQPQHF

V: TRBV11-2
J: TRBJ2-1
size: few
D: TRBD2
DNA: TGTGCCAGCAGCCCTCTAGCGGGAATTGGAAATGAGCAGTTCTTC
CDR3: CASSPLAGIGNEQFF

V: TRBV6-6
J: TRBJ2-3
size: once
D: TRBD2
DNA: TGTGCCAGCAGTTCCCGGGGTAGCGGGAGACAGGCAGATACGCAGTATTTT
CDR3: CASSSRGSGRQADTQYF

V: TRBV20-1
J: TRBJ2-7
size: few
D: .
DNA: TGCAGTGCTAGAGATGGTGCCAGGTTTGATCCGTCCTACGAGCAGTACTTC
CDR3: CSARDGARFDPSYEQYF

V: TRBV7-2
J: TRBJ2-7
size: few
D: .
DNA: TGTGCCAGCAGCTTAGGAGGCGCGAGTATTAACTACGAGCAGTACTTC
CDR3: CASSLGGASINYEQYF

V: TRBV4-3
J: TRBJ1-4
size: few
D: .
DNA: TGCGCCAGCAGCCAAGTGGGTTGGTCTAATGAAAAACTGTTTTTT
CDR3: CASSQVGWSNEKLFF

V: TRBV6-5
J: TRBJ2-1
size: .
D: TRBD2
DNA: TGTGCCAGCAGTCCACTAGCGGGAGGATCCAATGAGCAGTTCTTC
CDR3: CASSPLAGGSNEQFF

V: TRBV7-6
J: TRBJ1-3
size: few
D: .
DNA: TGTGCCAGCAGCTTAGATGGGGCTAACACCATATATTTT
CDR3: CASSLDGANTIYF

V: TRBV6-1
J: TRBJ2-7
size: few
D: TRBD1
DNA: TGTGCCAGCAGTCAATCCGGGACAGGGGTTTTGGGAGAGCAGTACTTC
CDR3: CASSQSGTGVLGEQYF

V: TRBV6-2/TRBV6-3
J: TRBJ1-1
size: .
D: .
DNA: TGTGCCAGCAGCGAGGAATTCAACACTGAAGCTTTCTTT
CDR3: CASSEEFNTEAFF

V: TRBV20-1
J: TRBJ1-2
size: .
D: TRBD1
DNA: TGCAGTGCTCAGGGACAGGGCAATAGTGGCTACACCTTC
CDR3: CSAQGQGNSGYTF

V: TRBV4-1
J: TRBJ2-2
size: few
D: TRBD2
DNA: TGCGCCAGCAGCCAAGTGACGGGAGGGCCAAAGGCCGGGGAGCTGTTTTTT
CDR3: CASSQVTGGPKAGELFF

V: TRBV6-1
J: TRBJ1-5
size: .
D: .
DNA: TGTGCCAGCAGTCCCATCGGGGGGGCTAGCAATCAGCCCCAGCATTTT
CDR3: CASSPIGGASNQPQHF

V: TRBV4-3
J: TRBJ2-6
size: .
D: .
DNA: TGCGCCAGCAGTACAGGGCCATCCTCTGGGGCCAACGTCCTGACTTTC
CDR3: CASSTGPSSGANVLTF

V: TRBV12-3/TRBV12-4
J: TRBJ2-3
size: few
D: .
DNA: TGTGCCAGCAGTTTTCGCGGGGTGGGTACGCAGTATTTT
CDR3: CASSFRGVGTQYF

V: TRBV2
J: TRBJ1-3
size: .
D: .
DNA: .
CDR3: CASILAGGSGNTIYF

V: TRBV7-2
J: TRBJ2-2
size: few
D: .
DNA: TGTGCCAGCACCAATAGGGGGGAAGCGAACACCGGGGAGCTGTTTTTT
CDR3: CASTNRGEANTGELFF

V: TRBV15
J: TRBJ2-2
size: .
D: TRBD1
DNA: TGTGCCACCAGCGGTCCCGGGACAGGGGGAACCGGGGAGCTGTTTTTT
CDR3: CATSGPGTGGTGELFF

V: TRBV7-2
J: TRBJ2-7
size: few
D: TRBD1
DNA: TGTGCCAGCAGGTTCCCGGGACAGACCTACGAGCAGTACTTC
CDR3: CASRFPGQTYEQYF

V: TRBV4-1
J: TRBJ1-2
size: .
D: .
DNA: TGCGCCAGCAGCTCATCCCCACAGGGACTATATGGCTACACCTTC
CDR3: CASSSSPQGLYGYTF

V: TRBV18
J: TRBJ2-1
size: many
D: .
DNA: TGTGCCAGCTCACCACCGTATTCGGGTCTCTACAATGAGCAGTTCTTC
CDR3: CASSPPYSGLYNEQFF

V: TRBV11-2
J: TRBJ2-5
size: .
D: .
DNA: TGTGCCAGCAGCTTACAGGTCCGTCGGGGGACCCAGTACTTC
CDR3: CASSLQVRRGTQYF

V: TRBV30
J: TRBJ2-1
size: .
D: .
DNA: TGTGCCTGGAGCGGGCGGTCCTACAATGAGCAGTTCTTC
CDR3: CAWSGRSYNEQFF

V: TRBV6-5
J: TRBJ2-7
size: .
D: .
DNA: TGTGCCAGCAGTTACTCGAGAGACAGCCAAGCGGCCCCCTACGAGCAGTACTTC
CDR3: CASSYSRDSQAAPYEQYF

V: TRBV7-8
J: TRBJ2-3
size: many
D: .
DNA: TGTGCCAGCAGCTTTGGGTATGGCACAGATACGCAGTATTTT
CDR3: CASSFGYGTDTQYF

V: TRBV19
J: TRBJ2-7
size: once
D: TRBD1
DNA: TGTGCCAGTAGCCGAAACCGGGACAGGTACTCCTACGAGCAGTACTTC
CDR3: CASSRNRDRYSYEQYF

V: TRBV7-2
J: TRBJ2-7
size: .
D: .
DNA: TGTGCCAGCAACACAAGCTCCGGGTGGAACTACGAGCAGTACTTC
CDR3: CASNTSSGWNYEQYF

V: TRBV27
J: TRBJ1-2
size: few
D: TRBD1
DNA: TGTGCCAGCAGTTATCGGGACAGGGGGGACTATGGCTACACCTTC
CDR3: CASSYRDRGDYGYTF